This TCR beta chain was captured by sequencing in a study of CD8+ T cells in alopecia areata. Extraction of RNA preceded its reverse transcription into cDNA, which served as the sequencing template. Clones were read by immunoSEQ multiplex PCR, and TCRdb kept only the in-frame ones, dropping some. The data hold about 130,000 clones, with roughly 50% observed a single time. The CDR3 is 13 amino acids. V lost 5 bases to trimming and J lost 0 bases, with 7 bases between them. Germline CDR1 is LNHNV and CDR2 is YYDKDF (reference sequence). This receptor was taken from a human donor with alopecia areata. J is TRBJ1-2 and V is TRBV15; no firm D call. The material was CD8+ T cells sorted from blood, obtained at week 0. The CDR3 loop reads CATSGSANYGYTF. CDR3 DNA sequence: TGTGCCACCAGCGGATCCGCTAACTATGGCTACACCTTC.